The 27 T cell receptor beta chains presented below share a single source sample, sequenced in a study of blood T cell repertoires in COVID-19. Using immunoSEQ multiplex PCR, the repertoire was profiled, and TCRdb retains in-frame clones only, with some absent. The profile shows about 100,000 clones, 87% of them singletons. The sample consisted of peripheral blood. Source of these receptors: a man aged 50 to 59 with active COVID-19.

The chain carries TRBV5-4 and TRBJ2-2; D uncertain. Trimming cost V 4 bases and J 0 bases, with 10 bases left between them. CDR3 length: 15 residues. The germline V gene has CDR1 SGHNT and CDR2 YYREEE (reference sequence). CDR3 sequence (DNA): TGTGCCAGCAGCCGGTCGTTCGCGAACACCGGGGAGCTGTTTTTT. It encodes CASSRSFANTGELFF. The full variable domain, rest sourced from reference TRBV5-4 and TRBJ2-2, is ETGVTQSPTHLIKTRGQQVTLRCSSQSGHNTVSWYQQALGQGPQFIFQYYREEENGRGNFPPRFSGLQFPNYSSELNVNALELDDSALYLCASSRSFANTGELFFGEGSRLTVL.

This clone showed up just a few times. The chain employs TRBV2 and TRBJ2-1; D possibly corresponds to TRBD2 (7 bases). V was trimmed by 4 bases and J by 2 bases, leaving 12 bases between them. CDR1 and CDR2 (germline): SNHLY, FYNNEI. This CDR3 contains 15 residues. The CDR3 sequence is CASSVGGAAYNEQFF. The CDR3 coding sequence is TGTGCCAGCAGTGTAGGGGGGGCCGCCTACAATGAGCAGTTCTTC.

V usage is TRBV3-1 (or the pseudogene TRBV3-2) and J usage is TRBJ1-6; no clear D. Germline assignment: CDR1 LGHDT and CDR2 YNNKEL (reference sequence). Trimming took 3 bases from V and 11 from J, leaving 11 bases between them. The length of the CDR3 is 13 residues. Here the CDR3 reads CASSQRKTTPLHF. DNA for the CDR3: TGTGCCAGCAGCCAGAGAAAGACAACACCCCTCCACTTT.

The chain is built from TRBV6-5 and TRBJ2-7; D not resolved. CDR1 is MNHEY and CDR2 is SVGAGI in the germline V gene. The length of the CDR3 is 11 residues. The V end was cut by 6 bases, the J end by 7 bases, with 10 bases between. CDR3 residues: CASRRQREQYF. For the CDR3, the DNA is TGTGCCAGCAGACGACAAAGGGAGCAGTACTTC.

The V call is TRBV30, the J call TRBJ2-5; TRBD2 agrees at 12 bases. The CDR3 sequence is 16 residues long. Germline trimming cut 2 bases from V and 4 bases from J; bases unmatched to any gene: 8. CDR1 GTSNPN and CDR2 SVGIG come from the germline V gene (reference sequence). CDR3 sequence (DNA): TGTGCCTGGAGTCAGGGACTAGCGGGTTATGGAGAGACCCAGTACTTC. Its protein product is CAWSQGLAGYGETQYF.

The CDR3 sequence: CASSYETGKASWPQHF. CDR3 nucleotide sequence: TGTGCCAGCAGCTATGAAACAGGTAAAGCAAGCTGGCCCCAGCATTTT. The V call is TRBV5-8, the J call TRBJ1-5; possibly TRBD1 for D (5 bases). V lost 3 bases and J lost 9, with 22 bases in between. In germline, CDR1 is SGHTS, CDR2 YDEGEE. The length of the CDR3 is 16 residues. Using reference TRBV5-8 and TRBJ1-5 for the parts outside the CDR3, the full variable domain is EAGVTQSPTHLIKTRGQQATLRCSPISGHTSVYWYQQALGLGLQFLLWYDEGEERNRGNFPPRFSGRQFPNYSSELNVNALELEDSALYLCASSYETGKASWPQHFGDGTRLSIL.

The CDR3 protein is CASSYSSGGIRETQYF. CDR3 in DNA: TGTGCCAGCAGTTACTCGAGCGGGGGGATAAGGGAGACCCAGTACTTC. V is TRBV6-6 and J is TRBJ2-5; 9 positions match TRBD2. The germline V gene has CDR1 MNHNY and CDR2 SVGAGI (reference sequence). The trim removed 0 bases at V and 5 bases at J, leaving 7 bases unmatched. This CDR3 has 16 amino acids.

The chain couples TRBV19 to TRBJ1-4, with D tentatively TRBD1 (6 bases). The CDR3 is 14 residues long. The germline gives CDR1 LNHDA, CDR2 SQIVND (reference sequence). V dropped 6 bases and J dropped 8 bases, with 16 bases sitting between them. As DNA, the CDR3 is TGTGCCAGTAGCCTTCGGGGGGCAGGGGAAAAACTGTTTTTT. This gives the protein CASSLRGAGEKLFF.

The rearrangement links TRBV18 to TRBJ1-1; possible D gene TRBD1, 5 bases. This CDR3 has 14 amino acids. Trimming cost V 5 bases and J 0 bases, with 10 bases left between them. Germline V CDR1 and CDR2: KGHSH, LQKENI. The DNA of the CDR3 is TGTGCCAGCTCATCGACAGTCCTGAACACTGAAGCTTTCTTT. Protein product: CASSSTVLNTEAFF.

The table lists this clone with a count of one. This chain uses TRBV30 with TRBJ2-1; 12 positions agree with TRBD2. The CDR3 loop spans 11 amino acids. The germline gives CDR1 GTSNPN, CDR2 SVGIG (reference sequence). The ends lost 5 bases at V and 10 bases at J; junction bases unmatched: 0. As DNA, the CDR3 is TGTGCCTGGGGACTAGCGGGGGAGCAGTTCTTC. Protein product: CAWGLAGEQFF.

The J gene is TRBJ1-2, the V gene TRBV2; D might be TRBD1 (6 bases). V lost 2 bases to trimming and J lost 5 bases, with 9 bases between them. The CDR3 runs to 13 residues. CDR1 and CDR2 (germline): SNHLY, FYNNEI. The CDR3 DNA reads TGTGCCAGCAGTGAAAAGGGGGGGTATGGCTACACCTTC. This gives the protein CASSEKGGYGYTF.

The genes are TRBV6-2 or TRBV6-3 and TRBJ1-1; a weak D match, TRBD1 (6 bases). Trimming cost V 2 bases and J 9 bases, with 16 bases left between them. Germline V CDR1 and CDR2: MNHEY, SVGEGT. CDR3 length equals 14 residues. This CDR3 is CASSYPGTSLKAFF. As DNA, the CDR3 is TGTGCCAGCAGTTACCCTGGGACATCCCTGAAAGCTTTCTTT.

The V and J genes are TRBV7-9 and TRBJ1-4, with TRBD1 as a possible D gene (5 bases). Trimming stripped 0 bases from V and 8 bases from J, with 16 bases between. Germline V gene sequence: CDR1 SEHNR, CDR2 FQNEAQ (reference sequence). This CDR3 is 16 amino acids long. CDR3 loop: CASSLAGGERGEKLFF. The CDR3 DNA sequence: TGTGCCAGCAGCTTAGCTGGCGGGGAGAGGGGAGAAAAACTGTTTTTT.

The chain employs TRBV30 and TRBJ1-6; D is unresolved. This CDR3 spans 11 amino acids. The germline V gene has CDR1 GTSNPN and CDR2 SVGIG (reference sequence). The germline V and J ends were trimmed by 2 bases and 8 bases, with 4 bases remaining between them. The CDR3 nucleotides are TGTGCCTGGAGTACAGATTCACCCCTCCACTTT. This gives the protein CAWSTDSPLHF.

This rearrangement joins TRBV12-3 or TRBV12-4 to TRBJ2-2; TRBD2 is a possible D gene (5 bases). This CDR3 has 13 residues. V lost 6 bases to trimming and J lost 6 bases, with 11 bases between them. CDR3 region: CASRASYSGELFF. The DNA for the CDR3 is TGTGCCAGCAGGGCTAGCTATTCCGGGGAGCTGTTTTTT.

The chain joins TRBV9 to TRBJ2-1; D not resolved. From germline, CDR1 is SGDLS and CDR2 YYNGEE. CDR3 length: 13 residues. Trimming stripped 3 bases from V and 3 bases from J, with 7 bases between. CDR3 in DNA: TGTGCCAGCAGCGCCAGATACTACAATGAGCAGTTCTTC. Its protein is CASSARYYNEQFF.

The chain has TRBV19 and TRBJ2-3, with 7 nucleotides matching TRBD2. This CDR3 spans 17 amino acids. V trimming: 4 bases; J trimming: 0 bases; junction bases outside the gene matches: 10. CDR1 LNHDA and CDR2 SQIVND come from the germline V gene (reference sequence). The CDR3 protein is CASSSGSGRPSTDTQYF. The DNA of the CDR3 is TGTGCCAGTAGTAGTGGTAGCGGGCGACCTAGCACAGATACGCAGTATTTT.

This rearrangement joins TRBV6-5 to TRBJ1-1, with D tentatively TRBD1 (5 bases). Trimming stripped 7 bases from V and 4 bases from J, with 16 bases between. The CDR3 spans 14 residues. Germline values: CDR1 MNHEY, CDR2 SVGAGI. CDR3: CASTPPHRSTEAFF. The CDR3 nucleotides are TGTGCCAGCACCCCACCCCACAGGAGCACTGAAGCTTTCTTT.

The genes are TRBV30 and TRBJ2-1; D possibly corresponds to TRBD1 (5 bases). In germline, CDR1 is GTSNPN, CDR2 SVGIG (reference sequence). The V gene lost 0 bases and the J gene lost 8 bases, with 11 bases spanning the gap. This CDR3 has 13 amino acids. CDR3 sequence: CAWSVRAGHEQFF. CDR3 bases: TGTGCCTGGAGTGTACGGGCAGGGCATGAGCAGTTCTTC.

This clone was detected a few times. The V and J genes are TRBV4-1 and TRBJ2-3; D might be TRBD2 (6 bases). From germline, CDR1 is MGHRA and CDR2 YSYEKL. V lost 0 bases to trimming and J lost 1 base, with 11 bases between them. This CDR3 is 16 amino acids long. The CDR3 region is CASSQDAAGGTDTQYF. CDR3 nucleotides: TGCGCCAGCAGCCAAGACGCAGCGGGTGGCACAGATACGCAGTATTTT.

The chain carries TRBV4-1 and TRBJ2-2; D unclear. Germline V gene lookup returns CDR1 MGHRA and CDR2 YSYEKL. The CDR3 extends over 12 amino acids. V lost 3 bases and J 6 bases, leaving 5 bases between the germline ends. CDR3 sequence: CASSHMSGELFF. The DNA for the CDR3 is TGCGCCAGCAGCCACATGTCCGGGGAGCTGTTTTTT.

Comments on this clone: A read error may produce the germline difference seen at one junction end. The same CDR3 also results from other DNA sequences found in this sample. The V gene is TRBV9, the J gene TRBJ2-7, with 8 bases lining up with TRBD2. This CDR3 is 13 amino acids long. Germline lookup yields CDR1 SGDLS and CDR2 YYNGEE. CDR3 coding DNA: TGTGCTAGCAGCGCGGGACTAGCCTACGAGCAGTACTTC. It codes for CASSAGLAYEQYF. Complete variable domain (other parts from reference TRBV9 and TRBJ2-7): DSGVTQTPKHLITATGQRVTLRCSPRSGDLSVYWYQQSLDQGLQFLIQYYNGEERAKGNILERFSAQQFPDLHSELNLSSLELGDSALYFCASSAGLAYEQYFGPGTRLTVT.

For the CDR3, the DNA is TGCGCCAGCAGCCAACCGGGACAGGGGGCAACTAATGAAAAACTGTTTTTT. It translates to CASSQPGQGATNEKLFF. The rearrangement uses TRBV4-1 and TRBJ1-4, with 11 bases lining up with TRBD1. Trimming took 2 bases from V and 0 from J; bases not matched to a gene: 2. This CDR3 is built from 17 residues. Germline CDR1 and CDR2: MGHRA and YSYEKL.

The chain uses TRBV6-5 and TRBJ2-7; TRBD1 matches 9 bases. J was trimmed by 3 bases and V by 2 bases; bases with no gene match: 5. From germline, CDR1 is MNHEY and CDR2 SVGAGI. The CDR3 has 15 residues. CDR3 sequence (DNA): TGTGCCAGCAGTTACCTCGGGACAGGGTACTACGAGCAGTACTTC. Translated: CASSYLGTGYYEQYF.

V usage is TRBV23-1 and J usage is TRBJ2-1, with 8 bases matching TRBD2. TRBV23-1 is designated an ORF whose function remains uncertain. The CDR3 has 16 residues. V was pared by 4 bases and J by 2 bases, with 7 bases of the junction left unmatched. Here the CDR3 DNA reads TGCGCCAGCAGTCCAAGGACTAGCTTGCCCTACAATGAGCAGTTCTTC. This encodes CASSPRTSLPYNEQFF.

The V and J genes are TRBV5-6 and TRBJ1-2, with 9 bases fitting TRBD1. The V gene end was trimmed by 1 base and the J gene end by 8 bases; junction bases not matched to a gene: 12. Per the germline V gene, CDR1 is SGHDT and CDR2 is YYEEEE. This CDR3 comprises 16 residues. This CDR3 reads CASSLWLITGGAGYTF. The CDR3 DNA reads TGTGCCAGCAGCTTGTGGTTAATTACAGGGGGCGCGGGCTACACCTTC.

This clone appeared once. The chain has TRBV7-2 and TRBJ1-1; 8 bases align to TRBD1. Germline CDR1 reads SGHTA; CDR2 reads FQGNSA. CDR3 length equals 13 residues. V dropped 5 bases and J dropped 6; count of bases not matched to a gene: 5. CDR3 amino acids: CASSVDRVAEAFF. CDR3 nucleotide sequence: TGTGCCAGCAGCGTGGACAGGGTGGCTGAAGCTTTCTTT.